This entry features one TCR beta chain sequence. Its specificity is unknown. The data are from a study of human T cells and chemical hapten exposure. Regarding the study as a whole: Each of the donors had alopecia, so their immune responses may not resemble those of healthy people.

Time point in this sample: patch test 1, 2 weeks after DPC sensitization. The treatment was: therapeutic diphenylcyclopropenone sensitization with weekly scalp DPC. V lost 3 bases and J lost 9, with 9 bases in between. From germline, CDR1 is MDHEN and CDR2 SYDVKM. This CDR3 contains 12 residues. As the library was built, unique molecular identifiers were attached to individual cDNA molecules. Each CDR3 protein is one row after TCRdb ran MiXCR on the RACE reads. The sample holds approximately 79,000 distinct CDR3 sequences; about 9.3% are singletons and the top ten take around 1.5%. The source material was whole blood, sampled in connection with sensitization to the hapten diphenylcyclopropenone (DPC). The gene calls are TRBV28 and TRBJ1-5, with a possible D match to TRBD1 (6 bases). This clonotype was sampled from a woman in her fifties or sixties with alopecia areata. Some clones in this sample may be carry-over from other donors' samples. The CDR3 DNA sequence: TGTGCCAGCAGTTTGGGGGGCGCGCCCCAGCATTTT. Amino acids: CASSLGGAPQHF.